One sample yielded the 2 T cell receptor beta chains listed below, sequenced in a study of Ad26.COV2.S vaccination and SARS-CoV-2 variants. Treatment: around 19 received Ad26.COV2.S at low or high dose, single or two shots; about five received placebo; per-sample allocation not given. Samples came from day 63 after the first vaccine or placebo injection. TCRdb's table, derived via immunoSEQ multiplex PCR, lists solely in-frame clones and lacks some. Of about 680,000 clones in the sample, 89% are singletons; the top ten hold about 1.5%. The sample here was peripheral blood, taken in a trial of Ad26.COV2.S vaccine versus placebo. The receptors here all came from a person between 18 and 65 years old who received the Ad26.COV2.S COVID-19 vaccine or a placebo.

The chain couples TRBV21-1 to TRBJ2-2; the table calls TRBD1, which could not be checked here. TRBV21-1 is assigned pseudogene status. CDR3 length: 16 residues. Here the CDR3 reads CASSKKGDRTAGELFF. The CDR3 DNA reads TGTGCCAGCAGCAAAAAAGGGGACAGGACGGCCGGGGAGCTGTTTTTT.

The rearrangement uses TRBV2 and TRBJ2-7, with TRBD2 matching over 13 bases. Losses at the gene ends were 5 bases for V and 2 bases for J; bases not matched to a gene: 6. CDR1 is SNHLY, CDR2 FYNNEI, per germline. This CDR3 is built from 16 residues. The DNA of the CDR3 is TGTGCCAGCAGTAAAATACTAGCGGGGGGGCCCTACGAGCAGTACTTC. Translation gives CASSKILAGGPYEQYF.